A single TCR beta chain is shown here with its context. There are many counts of this clonotype. What this receptor recognizes is not known. There are no base qualities to consult, and no much larger clone falls within one base. These data come from a study of T cells in Graves' hyperthyroidism and ophthalmopathy (dated by TCRdb to 2018 to 2020). Study-level background: Peripheral blood samples were taken at initial diagnosis, before any treatment was given. After blood sampling, hyperthyroidism patients were treated with methimazole at a starting dose of 30 mg daily, and ophthalmopathy patients were treated with high-dose intravenous methylprednisolone. The 100 discovery patients were randomly divided into training and test sets at a 7:3 ratio. Prospective prediction of ophthalmopathy was tested in an independent validation cohort of 18 to 20 hyperthyroidism patients and 15 to 17 patients who later progressed to ophthalmopathy. In addition, the study compared T-cell repertoires in thyroid tissue and in blood from about 6 Graves' hyperthyroidism patients. The paper reports TCR Vbeta CDR3 sequencing of roughly 140 peripheral blood samples: some 44 ophthalmopathy, fewer than 85 hyperthyroidism and around 17 progressor patients. To identify TCR V-J signatures that set the groups apart, the researchers used a discovery cohort of 90 to 100 patients, made up of 40 to 45 with Graves' ophthalmopathy and about 59 with stable Graves' hyperthyroidism.

Graves' hyperthyroidism was defined as stable when no progression to ophthalmopathy occurred over 18 months of follow-up. The hyperthyroidism patients were between 18 and 65 years old and newly diagnosed, with a disease duration of less than 2 months. Patients with uncontrolled infections, other autoimmune diseases, pregnancy or lactation were excluded. Diagnoses relied on clinical symptoms, serum thyroxine and TRAb, thyroid ultrasound and orbital computed tomography. PBMCs were separated from approximately 9.9 ml of fresh peripheral blood using Ficoll-Paque density gradient centrifugation. Total RNA was extracted with Trizol reagent, and quality was checked on an Agilent 2100 Bioanalyzer. Amplification of TCR beta CDR3 regions was carried out from RNA transcripts. For the first round of RT-PCR on the TCR CDR3, the HTBI primer set was used together with the Qiagen OneStep RT-PCR kit. The libraries were constructed in a second round of multiplex PCR and then size-selected and purified. Paired-end sequencing of the libraries was performed with 100 bp reads on an Illumina HiSeq2000. The paper's processing steps were these. SOAPnuke was used to process the raw data, removing reads that contained adapters or uncalled bases, had a mean Phred below 15, or lacked an exact match to the constant primer or identifier. COPE v1.2.5 was used to merge high-quality paired reads, and clonotypes were defined as unique nucleotide sequences. MiTCR v1.1 was used to align clonotypes to the IMGT TRBV, TRBD and TRBJ reference segments. The analysis included only V-J combinations with a frequency above 0.0001, which together covered approximately 99% of the repertoires. A TCS score was defined as the ratio between F50 (clonal expansion) and ExV (chaos), using BLOSUM62-based TCRdist between CDR3 peptides within each V-J. Welch's t-statistics and random forest reduced fewer than 550 V-J features to 13, which were used in a naive Bayes classifier (R e1071). TCRdb redid the processing of the public reads, applying fastp at Q25 and MiXCR, and retained in-frame beta chains. Entries are consolidated by CDR3 protein sequence, retaining the most common genes and DNA. The V and J calls reflect TCRdb's pipeline rather than the authors' work. For this sample there are hundreds of thousands of distinct CDR3 sequences; about 16% appear just once. Around 4% of the sample rests with the top ten.

The junction shows trimming of 7 bases on V and 7 bases on J, plus 13 bases between the germline ends. CDR1 SQVTM and CDR2 ANQGSEA were looked up in the germline V gene. The CDR3 contains 11 residues, cysteine and phenylalanine counted. Just the 33-base CDR3 DNA is kept, in frame starting at base 1. Broad study findings and their caveats: No statistical method was used to set the sample size in advance, and investigators knew the group allocation. Most expanded thyroid clonotypes (frequency above 0.001) were also detected in blood, a finding suggesting that blood repertoires may reflect thyroid immune responses. A 13 V-J signature model separated ophthalmopathy from stable hyperthyroidism, with nearly 90% sensitivity and roughly 81% specificity in cross-validation and 80%/75% in testing. In validation, progression to ophthalmopathy was predicted by the model with nearly 71% sensitivity and roughly 72% specificity, a median of roughly 6.4 months before onset.

This clonotype originated in a woman in her twenties or thirties with Graves' hyperthyroidism. Recombination joined TRBV29-1 with TRBJ1-1, with TRBD1 as a weak D call on 5 bases. The specimen sequenced was blood. The CDR3 corresponds to CSGKAGREAFF. The nucleotide sequence is TGCAGCGGAAAAGCAGGGCGTGAAGCTTTCTTT.